This T cell receptor (beta chain) came from a study of T cells after yellow fever vaccination. Study in general: The fractions with low cell numbers were processed using SMART-Seq v4 Ultra Low Input. General study findings and limits: Clonotype sharing between CD4 and CD8 compartments was small.

In germline, CDR1 is LGHNA, CDR2 YSLEER. CDR3 length equals 15 residues. V was clipped by 4 bases and J by 8 bases; unmatched bases: 9. Comments on this clonotype: The antigen is unknown.

By 5'RACE template switching, TCR cDNA was produced, with a universal primer site and UMIs added in the process. MiXCR was run by TCRdb on the 5' RACE reads, yielding one entry per CDR3 protein. Of about 430,000 distinct CDR3 sequences listed, 18% were seen once; the top ten hold roughly a sixth. This sequence was found in a man aged 18 to 30 who received the YFV17D yellow fever vaccine. This chain links TRBV4-3 with TRBJ1-4; TRBD1 matches at 8 bases. This specimen was PBMCs, taken before the yellow fever booster vaccination. Written as DNA, the CDR3 is TGCGCCAGCAGCCCAGACAGGGGACTACGGGAAAAACTGTTTTTT. Translated: CASSPDRGLREKLFF.